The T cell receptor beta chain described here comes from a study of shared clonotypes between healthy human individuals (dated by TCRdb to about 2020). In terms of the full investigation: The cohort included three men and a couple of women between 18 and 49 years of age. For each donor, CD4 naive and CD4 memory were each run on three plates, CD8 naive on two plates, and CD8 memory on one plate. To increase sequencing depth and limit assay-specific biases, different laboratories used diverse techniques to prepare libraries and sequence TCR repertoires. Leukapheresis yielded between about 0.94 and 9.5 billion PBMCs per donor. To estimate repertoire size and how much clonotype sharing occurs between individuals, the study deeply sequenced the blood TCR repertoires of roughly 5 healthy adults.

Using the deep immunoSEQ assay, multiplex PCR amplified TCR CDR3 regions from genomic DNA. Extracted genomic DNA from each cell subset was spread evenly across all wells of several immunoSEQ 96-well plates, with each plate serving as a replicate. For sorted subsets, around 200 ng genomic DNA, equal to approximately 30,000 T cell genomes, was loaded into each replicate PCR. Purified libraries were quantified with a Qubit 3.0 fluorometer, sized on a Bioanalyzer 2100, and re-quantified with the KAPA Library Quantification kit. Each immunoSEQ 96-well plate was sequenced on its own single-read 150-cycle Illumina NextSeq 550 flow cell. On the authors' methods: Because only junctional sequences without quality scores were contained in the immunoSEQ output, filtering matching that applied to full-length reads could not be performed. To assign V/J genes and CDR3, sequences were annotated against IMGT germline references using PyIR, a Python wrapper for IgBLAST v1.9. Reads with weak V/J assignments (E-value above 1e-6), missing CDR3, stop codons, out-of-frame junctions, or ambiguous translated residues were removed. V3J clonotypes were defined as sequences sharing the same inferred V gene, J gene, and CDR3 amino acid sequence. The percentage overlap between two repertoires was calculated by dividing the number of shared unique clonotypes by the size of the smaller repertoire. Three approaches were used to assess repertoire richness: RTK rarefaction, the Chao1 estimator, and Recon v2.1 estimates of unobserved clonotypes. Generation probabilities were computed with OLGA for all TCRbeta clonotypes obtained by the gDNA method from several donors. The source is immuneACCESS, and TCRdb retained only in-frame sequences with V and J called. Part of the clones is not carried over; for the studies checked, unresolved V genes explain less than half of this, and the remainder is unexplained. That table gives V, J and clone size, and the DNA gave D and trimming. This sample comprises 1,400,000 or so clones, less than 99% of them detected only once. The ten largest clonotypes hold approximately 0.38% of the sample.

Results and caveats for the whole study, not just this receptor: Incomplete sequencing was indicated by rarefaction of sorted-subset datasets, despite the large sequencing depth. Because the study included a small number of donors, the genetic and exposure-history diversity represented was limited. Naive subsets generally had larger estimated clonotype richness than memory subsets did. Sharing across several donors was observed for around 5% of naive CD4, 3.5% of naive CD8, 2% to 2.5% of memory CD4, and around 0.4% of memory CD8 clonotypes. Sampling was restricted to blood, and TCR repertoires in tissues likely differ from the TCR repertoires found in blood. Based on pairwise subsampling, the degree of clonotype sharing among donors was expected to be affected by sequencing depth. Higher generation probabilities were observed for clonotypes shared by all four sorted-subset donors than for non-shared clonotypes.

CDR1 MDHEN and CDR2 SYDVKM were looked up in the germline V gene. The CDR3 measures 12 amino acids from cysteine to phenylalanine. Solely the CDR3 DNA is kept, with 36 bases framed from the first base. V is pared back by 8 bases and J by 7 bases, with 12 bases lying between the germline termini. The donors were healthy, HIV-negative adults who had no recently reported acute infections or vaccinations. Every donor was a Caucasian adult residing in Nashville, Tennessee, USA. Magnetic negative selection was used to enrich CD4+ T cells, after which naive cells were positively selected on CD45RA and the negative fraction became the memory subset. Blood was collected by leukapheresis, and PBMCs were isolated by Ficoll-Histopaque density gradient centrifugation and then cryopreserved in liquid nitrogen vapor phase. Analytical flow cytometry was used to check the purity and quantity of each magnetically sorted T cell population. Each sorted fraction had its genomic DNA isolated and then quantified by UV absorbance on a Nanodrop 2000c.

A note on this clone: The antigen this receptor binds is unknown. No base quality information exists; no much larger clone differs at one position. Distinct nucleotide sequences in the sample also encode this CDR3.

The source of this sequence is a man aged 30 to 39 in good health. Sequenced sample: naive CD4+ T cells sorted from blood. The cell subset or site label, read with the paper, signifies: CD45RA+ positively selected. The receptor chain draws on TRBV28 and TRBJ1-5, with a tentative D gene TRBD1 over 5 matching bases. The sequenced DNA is TGTGCCAGCCGCAGCGGGGGGCAGCCCCAGCATTTT. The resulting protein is CASRSGGQPQHF. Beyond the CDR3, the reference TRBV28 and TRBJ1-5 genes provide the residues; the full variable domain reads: DVKVTQSSRYLVKRTGEKVFLECVQDMDHENMFWYRQDPGLGLRLIYFSYDVKMKEKGDIPEGYSVSREKKERFSLILESASTNQTSMYLCASRSGGQPQHFGDGTRLSIL.